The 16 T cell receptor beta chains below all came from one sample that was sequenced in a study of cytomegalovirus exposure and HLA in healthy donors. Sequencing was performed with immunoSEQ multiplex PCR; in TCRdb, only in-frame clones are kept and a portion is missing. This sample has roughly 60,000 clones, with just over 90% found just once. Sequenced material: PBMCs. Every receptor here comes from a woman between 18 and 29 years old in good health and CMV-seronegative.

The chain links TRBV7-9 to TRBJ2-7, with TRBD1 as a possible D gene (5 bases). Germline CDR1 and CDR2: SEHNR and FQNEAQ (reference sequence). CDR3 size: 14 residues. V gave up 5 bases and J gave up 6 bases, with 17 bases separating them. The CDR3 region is CASSQGYDTREQYF. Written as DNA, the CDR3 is TGTGCCAGCAGCCAGGGATATGACACACGCGAGCAGTACTTC.

For the CDR3, the DNA is TGTGCCAGCAGCCAGACAGGTTGGGACTATGGCTACACCTTC. Translated: CASSQTGWDYGYTF. This chain uses TRBV4-2 with TRBJ1-2; a weak D match, TRBD1 (6 bases). V lost 3 bases and J lost 3, with 11 bases in between. The CDR3 loop spans 14 amino acids. Germline CDR1 reads LGHNA; CDR2 reads YNFKEQ.

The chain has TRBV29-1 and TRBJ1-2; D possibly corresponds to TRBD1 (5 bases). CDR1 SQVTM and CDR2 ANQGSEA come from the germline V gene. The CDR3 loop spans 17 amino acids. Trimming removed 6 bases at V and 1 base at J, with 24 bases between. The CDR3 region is CSVAGTGERSYNYGYTF. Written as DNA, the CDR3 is TGCAGCGTCGCCGGCACGGGGGAAAGATCCTATAACTATGGCTACACCTTC.

The CDR3 nucleotides read TGCGCCAGCAGAGACAGGGTCAAGAACACTGAAGCTTTCTTT. Amino acids: CASRDRVKNTEAFF. The chain uses TRBV4-1 and TRBJ1-1; 7 bases are shared with TRBD1. Trimming at V came to 6 bases and at J to 1 base, leaving 5 bases not matched to a gene. The germline CDR1 and CDR2 sequences are MGHRA and YSYEKL. The CDR3 spans 14 residues.

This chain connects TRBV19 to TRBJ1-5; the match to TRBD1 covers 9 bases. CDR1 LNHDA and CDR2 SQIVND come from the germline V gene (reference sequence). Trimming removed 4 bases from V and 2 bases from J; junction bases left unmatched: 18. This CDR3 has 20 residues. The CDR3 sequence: CASSTFGTGRGGAGNQPQHF. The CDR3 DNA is TGTGCCAGTAGTACGTTTGGGACAGGGAGGGGTGGTGCGGGCAATCAGCCCCAGCATTTT.

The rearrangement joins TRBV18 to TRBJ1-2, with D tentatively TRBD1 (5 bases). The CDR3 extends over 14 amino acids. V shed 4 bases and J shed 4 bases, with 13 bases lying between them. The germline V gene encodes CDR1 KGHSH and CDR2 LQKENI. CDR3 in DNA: TGTGCCAGCTCACGCCAGGGTTTGATCTATGGCTACACCTTC. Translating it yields CASSRQGLIYGYTF.

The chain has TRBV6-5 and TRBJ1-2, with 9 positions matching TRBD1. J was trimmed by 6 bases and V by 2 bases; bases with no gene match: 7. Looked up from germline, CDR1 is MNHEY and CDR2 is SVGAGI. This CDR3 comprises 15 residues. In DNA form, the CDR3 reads TGTGCCAGCAGTTACAGGACAGGGGTCCCTAATGGCTACACCTTC. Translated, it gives CASSYRTGVPNGYTF.

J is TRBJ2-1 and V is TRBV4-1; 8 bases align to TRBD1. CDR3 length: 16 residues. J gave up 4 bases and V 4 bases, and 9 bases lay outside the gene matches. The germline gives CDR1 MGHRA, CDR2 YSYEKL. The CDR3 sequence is CASSPGGERLYNEQFF. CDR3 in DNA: TGCGCCAGCAGCCCAGGGGGCGAGCGGCTATACAATGAGCAGTTCTTC.

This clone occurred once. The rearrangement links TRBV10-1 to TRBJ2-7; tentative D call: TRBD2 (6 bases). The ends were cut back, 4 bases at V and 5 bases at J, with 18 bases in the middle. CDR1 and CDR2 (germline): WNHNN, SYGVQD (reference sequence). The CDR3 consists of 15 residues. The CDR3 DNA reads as TGCGCCAGCAGTGGTAAAACTAGCCTGACCGACGAGCAGTACTTC. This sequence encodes CASSGKTSLTDEQYF.

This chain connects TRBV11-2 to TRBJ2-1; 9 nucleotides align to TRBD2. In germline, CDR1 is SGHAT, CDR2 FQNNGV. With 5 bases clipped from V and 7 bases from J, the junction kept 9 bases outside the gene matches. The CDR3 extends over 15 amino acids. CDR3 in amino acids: CASSPLTGLANEQFF. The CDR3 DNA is TGTGCCAGCAGCCCCTTAACGGGACTAGCTAATGAGCAGTTCTTC.

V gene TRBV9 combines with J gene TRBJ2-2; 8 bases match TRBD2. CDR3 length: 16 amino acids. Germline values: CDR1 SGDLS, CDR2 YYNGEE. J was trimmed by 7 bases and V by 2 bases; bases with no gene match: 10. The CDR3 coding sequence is TGTGCCAGCAGCGTCGGGGGGGGGCCTGGAGTCGGGGAGCTGTTTTTT. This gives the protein CASSVGGGPGVGELFF.

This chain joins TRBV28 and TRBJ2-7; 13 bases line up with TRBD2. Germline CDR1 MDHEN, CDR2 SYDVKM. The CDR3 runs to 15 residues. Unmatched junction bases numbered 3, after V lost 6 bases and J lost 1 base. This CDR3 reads CASRSTSGGSYEQYF. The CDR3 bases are TGTGCCAGCAGGTCGACTAGCGGGGGGTCCTACGAGCAGTACTTC. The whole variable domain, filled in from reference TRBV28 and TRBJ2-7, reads DVKVTQSSRYLVKRTGEKVFLECVQDMDHENMFWYRQDPGLGLRLIYFSYDVKMKEKGDIPEGYSVSREKKERFSLILESASTNQTSMYLCASRSTSGGSYEQYFGPGTRLTVT.

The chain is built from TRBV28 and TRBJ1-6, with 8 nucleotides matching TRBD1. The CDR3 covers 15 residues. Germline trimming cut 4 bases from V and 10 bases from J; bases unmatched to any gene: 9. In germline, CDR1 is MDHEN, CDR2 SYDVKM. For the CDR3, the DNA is TGTGCCAGCAGTTCCGTAGGACAGGGAGGATCACCCCTCCACTTT. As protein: CASSSVGQGGSPLHF. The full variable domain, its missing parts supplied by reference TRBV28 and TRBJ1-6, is DVKVTQSSRYLVKRTGEKVFLECVQDMDHENMFWYRQDPGLGLRLIYFSYDVKMKEKGDIPEGYSVSREKKERFSLILESASTNQTSMYLCASSSVGQGGSPLHFGNGTRLTVT.

The CDR3 DNA is TGCGCCAGCAGCCCAGGGACTAGCTTTTCTGAGCAGTTCTTC. Amino acids: CASSPGTSFSEQFF. The V and J genes are TRBV4-1 and TRBJ2-1, with 9 bases identical to TRBD2. This CDR3 comprises 14 residues. J lost 9 bases, V lost 4 bases, and 7 bases had no gene match. Germline loops: CDR1 MGHRA, CDR2 YSYEKL.

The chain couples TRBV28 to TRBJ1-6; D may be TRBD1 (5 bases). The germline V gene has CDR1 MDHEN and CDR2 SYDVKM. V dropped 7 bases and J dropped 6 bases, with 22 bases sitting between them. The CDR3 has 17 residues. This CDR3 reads CASTDGAAGRINSPLHF. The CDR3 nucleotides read TGTGCCAGCACCGATGGAGCCGCGGGACGGATTAATTCACCCCTCCACTTT. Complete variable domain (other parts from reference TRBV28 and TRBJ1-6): DVKVTQSSRYLVKRTGEKVFLECVQDMDHENMFWYRQDPGLGLRLIYFSYDVKMKEKGDIPEGYSVSREKKERFSLILESASTNQTSMYLCASTDGAAGRINSPLHFGNGTRLTVT.

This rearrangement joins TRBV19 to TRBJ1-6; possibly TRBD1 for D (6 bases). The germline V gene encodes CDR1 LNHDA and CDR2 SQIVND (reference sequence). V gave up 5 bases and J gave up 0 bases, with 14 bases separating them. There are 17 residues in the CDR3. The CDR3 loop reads CASSRRQESSYNSPLHF. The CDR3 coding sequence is TGTGCCAGTAGTCGACGACAGGAGAGCTCCTATAATTCACCCCTCCACTTT.